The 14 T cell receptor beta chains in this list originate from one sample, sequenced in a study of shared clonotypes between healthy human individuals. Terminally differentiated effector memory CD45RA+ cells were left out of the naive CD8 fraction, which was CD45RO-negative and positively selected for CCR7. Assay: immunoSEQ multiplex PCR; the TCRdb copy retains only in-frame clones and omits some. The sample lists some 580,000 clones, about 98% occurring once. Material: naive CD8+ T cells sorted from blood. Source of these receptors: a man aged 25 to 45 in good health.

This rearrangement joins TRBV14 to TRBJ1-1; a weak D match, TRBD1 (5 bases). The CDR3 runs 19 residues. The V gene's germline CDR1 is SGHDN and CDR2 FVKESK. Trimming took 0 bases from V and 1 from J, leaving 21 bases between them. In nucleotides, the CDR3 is TGTGCCAGCAGCCAAGATACAGGAGACAGTGGATCTTGGAACACTGAAGCTTTCTTT. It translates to CASSQDTGDSGSWNTEAFF.

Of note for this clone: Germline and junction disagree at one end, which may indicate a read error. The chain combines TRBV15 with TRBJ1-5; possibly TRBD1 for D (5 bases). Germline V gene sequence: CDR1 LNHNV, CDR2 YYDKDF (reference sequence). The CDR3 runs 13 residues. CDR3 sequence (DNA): TGTGCCACCAGCAAATCAGGGAATCAACCCCAGCATTTT. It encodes CATSKSGNQPQHF.

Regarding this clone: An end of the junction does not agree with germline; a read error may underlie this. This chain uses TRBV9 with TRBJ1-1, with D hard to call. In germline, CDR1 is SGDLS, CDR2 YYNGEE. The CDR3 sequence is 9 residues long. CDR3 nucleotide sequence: TGTGCCAGCAGCGTAGCTCGGCACTTT. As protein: CASSVARHF.

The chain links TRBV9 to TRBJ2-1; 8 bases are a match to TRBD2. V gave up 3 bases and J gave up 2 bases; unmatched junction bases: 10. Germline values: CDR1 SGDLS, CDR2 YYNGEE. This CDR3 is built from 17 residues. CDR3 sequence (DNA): TGTGCCAGCAGCGAGCCGCTTAGCGGGACCGCCTACAATGAGCAGTTCTTC. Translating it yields CASSEPLSGTAYNEQFF.

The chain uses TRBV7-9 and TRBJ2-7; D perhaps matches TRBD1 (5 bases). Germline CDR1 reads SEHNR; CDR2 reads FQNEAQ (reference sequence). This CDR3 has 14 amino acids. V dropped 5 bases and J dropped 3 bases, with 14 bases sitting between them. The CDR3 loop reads CASSGHPLDYEQYF. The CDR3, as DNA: TGTGCCAGCAGCGGACACCCTCTCGACTACGAGCAGTACTTC. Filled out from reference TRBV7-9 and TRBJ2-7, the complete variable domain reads DTGVSQNPRHKITKRGQNVTFRCDPISEHNRLYWYRQTLGQGPEFLTYFQNEAQLEKSRLLSDRFSAERPKGSFSTLEIQRTEQGDSAMYLCASSGHPLDYEQYFGPGTRLTVT.

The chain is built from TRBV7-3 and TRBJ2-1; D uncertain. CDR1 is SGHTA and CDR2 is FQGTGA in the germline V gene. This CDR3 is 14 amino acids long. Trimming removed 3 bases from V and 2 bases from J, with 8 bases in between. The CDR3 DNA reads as TGTGCCAGCAGCTTTGACGGAACCTACAATGAGCAGTTCTTC. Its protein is CASSFDGTYNEQFF. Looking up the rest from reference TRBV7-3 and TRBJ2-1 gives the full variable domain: GAGVSQTPSNKVTEKGKYVELRCDPISGHTALYWYRQSLGQGPEFLIYFQGTGAADDSGLPNDRFFAVRPEGSVSTLKIQRTERGDSAVYLCASSFDGTYNEQFFGPGTRLTVL.

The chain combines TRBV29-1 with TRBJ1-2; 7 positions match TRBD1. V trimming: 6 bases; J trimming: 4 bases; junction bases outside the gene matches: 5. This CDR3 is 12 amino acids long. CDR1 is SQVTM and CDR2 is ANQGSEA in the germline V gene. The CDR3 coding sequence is TGCAGCGTCCGCGGGACAGTCTATGGCTACACCTTC. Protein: CSVRGTVYGYTF.

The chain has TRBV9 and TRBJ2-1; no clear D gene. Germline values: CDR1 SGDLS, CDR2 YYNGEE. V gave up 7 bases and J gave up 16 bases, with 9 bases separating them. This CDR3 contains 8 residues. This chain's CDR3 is CASGAEFF. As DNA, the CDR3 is TGTGCCAGCGGAGCTGAATTCTTC. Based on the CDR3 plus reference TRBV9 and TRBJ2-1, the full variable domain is DSGVTQTPKHLITATGQRVTLRCSPRSGDLSVYWYQQSLDQGLQFLIQYYNGEERAKGNILERFSAQQFPDLHSELNLSSLELGDSALYFCASGAEFFGPGTRLTVL.

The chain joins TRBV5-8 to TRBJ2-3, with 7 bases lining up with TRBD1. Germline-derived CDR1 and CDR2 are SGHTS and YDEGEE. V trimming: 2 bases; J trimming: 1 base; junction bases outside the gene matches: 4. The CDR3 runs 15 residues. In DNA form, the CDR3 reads TGTGCCAGCAGCTTATACGGACAGGGCACAGATACGCAGTATTTT. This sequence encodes CASSLYGQGTDTQYF.

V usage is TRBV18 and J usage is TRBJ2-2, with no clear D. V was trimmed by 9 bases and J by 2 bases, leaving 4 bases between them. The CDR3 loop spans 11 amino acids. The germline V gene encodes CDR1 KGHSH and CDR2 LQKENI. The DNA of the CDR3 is TGTGCCAGTACCAACACCGGGGAGCTGTTTTTT. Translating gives CASTNTGELFF.

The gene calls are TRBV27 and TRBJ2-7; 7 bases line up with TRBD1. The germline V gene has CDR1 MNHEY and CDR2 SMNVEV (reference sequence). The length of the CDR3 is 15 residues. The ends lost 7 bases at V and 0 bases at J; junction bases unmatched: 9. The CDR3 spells CASKLDRALSYEQYF. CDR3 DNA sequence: TGTGCCAGCAAACTCGACAGGGCCCTCTCCTACGAGCAGTACTTC.

DNA for the CDR3: TGTGCCAGTAGTATAGATCTGGGGACGGACCCTGAAGCTTTCTTT. Translated, it gives CASSIDLGTDPEAFF. The chain joins TRBV19 to TRBJ1-1, with a tentative D call TRBD1 (5 bases). Germline values: CDR1 LNHDA, CDR2 SQIVND (reference sequence). This CDR3 is built from 15 residues. V dropped 0 bases and J dropped 6 bases, with 14 bases sitting between them.

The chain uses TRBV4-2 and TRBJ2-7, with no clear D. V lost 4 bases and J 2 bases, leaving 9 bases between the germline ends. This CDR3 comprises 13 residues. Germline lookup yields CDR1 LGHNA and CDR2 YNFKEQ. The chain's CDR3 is CASSPAQAYEQYF. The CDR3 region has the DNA TGTGCCAGCAGCCCCGCGCAGGCCTACGAGCAGTACTTC.

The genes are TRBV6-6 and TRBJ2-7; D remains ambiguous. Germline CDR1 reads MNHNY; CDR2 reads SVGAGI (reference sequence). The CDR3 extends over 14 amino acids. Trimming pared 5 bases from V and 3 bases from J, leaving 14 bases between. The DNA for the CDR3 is TGTGCCAGCAGTACCGCCGGGCCTGACTACGAGCAGTACTTC. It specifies CASSTAGPDYEQYF.